Sequencing of this TCR beta chain was carried out in a study of blood T cell repertoires in COVID-19. On the study more broadly: PBMCs, B-cell-depleted T cells, or T cells were the source of the cDNA or gDNA that made up the material.

CDR3 length equals 15 residues. Germline-derived CDR1 and CDR2 are LGHNA and YNFKEQ. V was cut by 0 bases and J by 1 base, with 9 bases left in between. Produced via immunoSEQ multiplex PCR; TCRdb's table is partial and in-frame only. The sample shows some 290,000 clones, 85% to 90% of them seen only once. The chain couples TRBV4-2 to TRBJ1-1, with D perhaps matching TRBD1 (6 bases). The receptor comes from a man younger than 30 with active or convalescent COVID-19. The sequenced sample consisted of peripheral blood. The chain's CDR3 is CASSQDRGGNTEAFF. In DNA form, the CDR3 reads TGTGCCAGCAGCCAAGATCGAGGGGGGAACACTGAAGCTTTCTTT.